The clone carrying this T cell receptor (beta chain) is termed medium-sized. Antigen specificity is unknown. This entry belongs to a study of CD4 T cells in relation to SARS-CoV-2 and coronaviruses. About the research overall: The negative reference was HIV-1 Nef peptide pool or peptide-free culture.

Before the COVID-19 pandemic, during about 2011-2018, CD4+ T cells were taken from unexposed donors. Isolation of CD4+ T cells took place after about 10 days in culture. As cell numbers allowed, unexposed-donor CD4+ T cells faced SARS-CoV-2 S/N and four cold-coronavirus spikes. Fresh IL-2 medium replaced half the medium on days 3 and 7. Produced via immunoSEQ multiplex PCR; TCRdb's table is partial and in-frame only. This sample has approximately 16,000 clones, with roughly 71% found just once. The TCR sequence derives from a human donor in good health. Sequencing was done on a sample of CD4+ T cells from PBMCs, cultured in vitro.

The CDR3, as DNA: TGTGCCAGCAGTTACTCGGGACAGTCTCATTCACCCCTCCACTTT. It is translated as CASSYSGQSHSPLHF. V and J are TRBV6-5 and TRBJ1-6; 7 positions match TRBD1. The CDR3 consists of 15 residues. With 0 bases clipped from V and 8 bases from J, the junction kept 4 bases outside the gene matches. Germline V gene lookup returns CDR1 MNHEY and CDR2 SVGAGI.